One and the same sample provided the 5 T cell receptor beta chains below, sequenced in a study of post-analysis software for immune sequencing data. Unique molecular identifiers were carried by the TCR beta cDNA libraries. From the PCR reads, TCRdb called clonotypes with MiXCR, one entry per CDR3 protein. Counted here are about 810,000 distinct CDR3 sequences, approximately 57% occurring once; the ten biggest clones make up approximately 4.2%. Study-wide findings and caveats: Higher frequency in patients than in controls was seen for roughly five TRBV segments, with TRBV5-6, TRBV5-1 and TRBV20-1 among them.

The antigens for these receptors are not known. Sequenced: blood. All receptors derive from a girl aged 5-17 years with multiple sclerosis.

For the CDR3, the DNA is TGTGCCAGCAGTCAGACCAGAGTTTACCAAGAGACCCAGTACTTC. Its protein is CASSQTRVYQETQYF. The chain carries TRBV6-5 and TRBJ2-5, with unresolved D. Germline V lookup: CDR1 MNHEY, CDR2 SVGAGI. Deletions cut 5 bases from V and 0 bases from J, with 13 bases between. The CDR3 spans 15 residues.

This clonotype was observed a handful of times. Here the CDR3 DNA reads TGCAGCGTTGGAAACACTGAAGCTTTCTTT. Its protein is CSVGNTEAFF. The chain recombines TRBV29-1 with TRBJ1-1; D unresolved. The CDR3 sequence is 10 residues long. The V end was cut by 4 bases, the J end by 2 bases, with 2 bases between. CDR1 is SQVTM, CDR2 ANQGSEA, per germline.

J is TRBJ2-2 and V is TRBV11-1, with D possibly called TRBD1 or TRBD2 (5 bases each). Trimming took 5 bases from V and 2 from J, leaving 12 bases between them. This CDR3 spans 15 amino acids. Germline CDR1 SGHAT, CDR2 FQDESV (reference sequence). CDR3: CASSPGRRNTGELFF. CDR3 DNA: TGTGCCAGCAGCCCGGGACGGCGAAACACCGGGGAGCTGTTTTTT. Complete variable domain (other parts from reference TRBV11-1 and TRBJ2-2): EAEVAQSPRYKITEKSQAVAFWCDPISGHATLYWYRQILGQGPELLVQFQDESVVDDSQLPKDRFSAERLKGVDSTLKIQPAELGDSAMYLCASSPGRRNTGELFFGEGSRLTVL.

The rearrangement uses TRBV7-3 and TRBJ2-3; 8 bases are a match to TRBD1. CDR3 size: 15 residues. Per the germline V gene, CDR1 is SGHTA and CDR2 is FQGTGA. The trim removed 4 bases at V and 4 bases at J, leaving 7 bases unmatched. The CDR3 sequence is CASSSRTGKADTQYF. The CDR3 nucleotides are TGTGCCAGCAGCTCGAGGACAGGGAAGGCAGATACGCAGTATTTT.

CDR3 nucleotides: TGCAGTGCTAGACGGCGGGGGGAGAGCTCCTACGAGCAGTACTTC. This sequence encodes CSARRRGESSYEQYF. V and J are TRBV20-1 and TRBJ2-7; 8 bases are shared with TRBD2. The CDR3 loop spans 15 amino acids. Germline lookup yields CDR1 DFQATT and CDR2 SNEGSKA (reference sequence). With V trimmed by 2 bases and J by 0 bases, 6 bases remained unmatched.